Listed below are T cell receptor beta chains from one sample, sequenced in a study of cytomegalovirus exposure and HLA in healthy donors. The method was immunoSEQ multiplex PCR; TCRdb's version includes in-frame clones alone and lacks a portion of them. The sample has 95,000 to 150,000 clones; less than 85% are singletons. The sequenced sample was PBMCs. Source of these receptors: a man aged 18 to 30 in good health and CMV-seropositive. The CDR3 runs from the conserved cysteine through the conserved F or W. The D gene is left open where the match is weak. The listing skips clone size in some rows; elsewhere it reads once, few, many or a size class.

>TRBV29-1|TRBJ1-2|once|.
TGCAGCGTTGCCTTCCAGATTCCCCATGGCTACACCTTC
CSVAFQIPHGYTF
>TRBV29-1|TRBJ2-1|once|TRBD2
TGCAGCGTCCCGGGACTAGCGGGTGCCAGCTCCTACAATGAGCAGTTCTTC
CSVPGLAGASSYNEQFF
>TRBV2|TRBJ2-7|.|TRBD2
TGTGCCAGCAGTGAAGAAGGGACTACCACCTACGAGCAGTACTTC
CASSEEGTTTYEQYF
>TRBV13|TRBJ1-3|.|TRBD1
TGTGCCAGCAGCTTGGGACAGGGGGCCTCTGGAAACACCATATATTTT
CASSLGQGASGNTIYF
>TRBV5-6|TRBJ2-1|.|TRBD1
TGTGCCAGCAGCTTCGGACAGGGTGAGCAGTTCTTC
CASSFGQGEQFF
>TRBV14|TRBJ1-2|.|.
TGTGCCAGCAGCTCCTCGCGGGGGTCCAGCTATGGCTACACCTTC
CASSSSRGSSYGYTF
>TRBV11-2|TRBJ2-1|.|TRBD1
TGTGCCAGCCGTATGGAGACAGGGGCCTACAATGAGCAGTTCTTC
CASRMETGAYNEQFF
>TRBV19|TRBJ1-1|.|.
TGTGCCAGTAGTCCTGGACAGTTGAACACTGAAGCTTTCTTT
CASSPGQLNTEAFF
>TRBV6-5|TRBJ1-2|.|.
TGTGCCAGCAGACCTCAGGGGCGGCGAGGCTACACCTTC
CASRPQGRRGYTF
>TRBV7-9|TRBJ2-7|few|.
TGTGCCAGTACAGGGCAAAACTCCTACGAGCAGTACTTC
CASTGQNSYEQYF
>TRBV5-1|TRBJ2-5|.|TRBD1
TGCGCCAGCAGCTTGGCCCTCGGTGACAGGGCAGAGACCCAGTACTTC
CASSLALGDRAETQYF
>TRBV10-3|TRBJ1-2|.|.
TGTGCCATCAGTGAGTCGGGCGTCTTCGACTATGGCTACACCTTC
CAISESGVFDYGYTF
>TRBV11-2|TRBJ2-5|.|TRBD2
TGTGCCAGCAGCCCGGGGGGGCGGGCAGAGACCCAGTACTTC
CASSPGGRAETQYF
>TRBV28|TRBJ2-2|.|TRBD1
TGTGCCAGCAGGGATCTCAGGACAGGGATGAACACCGGGGAGCTGTTTTTT
CASRDLRTGMNTGELFF
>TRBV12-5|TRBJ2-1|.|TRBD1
TGTGCTAGTGGTAAGGGACAGGGAATTAACAATGAGCAGTTCTTC
CASGKGQGINNEQFF
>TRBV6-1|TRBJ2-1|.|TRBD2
TGTGCCAGCAGTGATCCGGGGGGGGCGCGATACAATGAGCAGTTCTTC
CASSDPGGARYNEQFF
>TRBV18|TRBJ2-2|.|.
TGTGCCAGCTCACTGGACTTACCATCGAACACCGGGGAGCTGTTTTTT
CASSLDLPSNTGELFF
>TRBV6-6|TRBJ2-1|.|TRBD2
TGTGCCAGCAGTCACAACCTAGCGGGGGGGTCGGATGAGCAGTTCTTC
CASSHNLAGGSDEQFF
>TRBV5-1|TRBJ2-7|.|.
TGCGCCAGCGGCCTACAGGGCCCCTACGAGCAGTACTTC
CASGLQGPYEQYF
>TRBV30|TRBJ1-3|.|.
TGTGCCTGGAGTCCCCCGCGGATGTCTCGAGGAAACACCATATATTTT
CAWSPPRMSRGNTIYF
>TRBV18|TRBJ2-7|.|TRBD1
TGTGCCAGCTCACCTCTTACAACAGGGGTATACGAGCAGTACTTC
CASSPLTTGVYEQYF
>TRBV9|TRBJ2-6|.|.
TGTGCCAGCAGCCCCCGGGACTCTGGGGCCAACGTCCTGACTTTC
CASSPRDSGANVLTF
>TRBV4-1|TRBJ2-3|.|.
TGCGCCAGCAGCCAAGAAATTTGGTCCTCGAGGCCGGGCACAGATACGCAGTATTTT
CASSQEIWSSRPGTDTQYF
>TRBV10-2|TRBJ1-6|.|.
TGCGCCAGCAGTGACCAGACATGGTCCCCCCTCCACTTT
CASSDQTWSPLHF
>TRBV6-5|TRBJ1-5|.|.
TGTGCCAGCAGTCCAGGGGTGGGACAGCCCCAGCATTTT
CASSPGVGQPQHF
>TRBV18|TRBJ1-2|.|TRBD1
TGTGCCAGCTCAGTGGGACAGGCGGTTTTGAATGGCTACACCTTC
CASSVGQAVLNGYTF
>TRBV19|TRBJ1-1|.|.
TGTGCCAGTAGTATGAGCCCCAACCCGAACACTGAAGCTTTCTTT
CASSMSPNPNTEAFF
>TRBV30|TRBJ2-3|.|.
TGTGCCTGGGTGTTCCGGGGGTCAGATACGCAGTATTTT
CAWVFRGSDTQYF
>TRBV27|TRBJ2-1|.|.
TGTGCCAGCACTTCAGATCGGGTGGGGAGCCACAATGAGCAGTTCTTC
CASTSDRVGSHNEQFF
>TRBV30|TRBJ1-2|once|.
TGTGCCTGGCTCCCAGGGACAAGTGGGTCCTATGGCTACACCTTC
CAWLPGTSGSYGYTF
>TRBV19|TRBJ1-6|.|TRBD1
TGTGCCAGTAGTGCCTGGACAGGGACAGGAGTTAATTCACCCCTCCACTTT
CASSAWTGTGVNSPLHF
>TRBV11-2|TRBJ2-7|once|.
TGTGCCAGCAGCTTAACCAGCCGGACAAGCTCCTACGAGCAGTACTTC
CASSLTSRTSSYEQYF
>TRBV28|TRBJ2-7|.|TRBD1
TGTGCCAGCCGGACGGGACAGGGCGGTCTCGAGCAGTACTTC
CASRTGQGGLEQYF
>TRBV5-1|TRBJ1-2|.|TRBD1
TGCGCCAGCAGCCCTCTGGCGACAGGGGTTGTGGATGGCTACACCTTC
CASSPLATGVVDGYTF
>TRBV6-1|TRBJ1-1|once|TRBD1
TGTGCCAGCTACAAGAGAGGGGGCGGTACTGAAGCTTTCTTT
CASYKRGGGTEAFF
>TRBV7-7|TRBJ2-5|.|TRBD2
TGTGCCAGCAGCGTGGGACTACAAGAGACCCAGTACTTC
CASSVGLQETQYF
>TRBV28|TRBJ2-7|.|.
TGTGCCAGCATGAGGAGGGGGGGCTACGAGCAGTACTTC
CASMRRGGYEQYF
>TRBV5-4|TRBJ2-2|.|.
TGTGCCAGCAGCCAAACAGGCCCCGGGGAGCTGTTTTTT
CASSQTGPGELFF
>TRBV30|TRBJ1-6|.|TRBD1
TGTGCCTGGGAGATCGGGACAGACCTTTCACCCCTCCACTTT
CAWEIGTDLSPLHF
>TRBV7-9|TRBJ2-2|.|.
TGTGCCAGCAGCCTACAGGGACAAGTCACCGGGGAGCTGTTTTTT
CASSLQGQVTGELFF
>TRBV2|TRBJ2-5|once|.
TGTGCCAGCAGTGGGACAACGAGCCAAGAGACCCAGTACTTC
CASSGTTSQETQYF
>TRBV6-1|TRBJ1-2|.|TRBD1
TGTGCCAGCAGTGAAGCTCCCCGAGGGGGCGGCTATGGCTACACCTTC
CASSEAPRGGGYGYTF
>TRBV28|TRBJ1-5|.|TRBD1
TGTGCCAGCAGTCCTGGGACAGCTTTGTATCAGCCCCAGCATTTT
CASSPGTALYQPQHF
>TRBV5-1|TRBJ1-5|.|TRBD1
TGCGCCAGCAGCCCGACAGGGCTTCAGCCCCAGCATTTT
CASSPTGLQPQHF
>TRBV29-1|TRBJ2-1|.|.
TGCAGCGTTGAGGGCCAGGTCGACCTCAGCTCCTACAATGAGCAGTTCTTC
CSVEGQVDLSSYNEQFF
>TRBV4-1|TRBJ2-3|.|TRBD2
TGCGCCAGCAGCCAAGATCCACCGGGACTAGCGTCGTATACGCAGTATTTT
CASSQDPPGLASYTQYF
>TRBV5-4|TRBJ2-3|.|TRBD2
TGTGCCAGCAGTCGTTGGACTAGCGGGGTAGTAGATACGCAGTATTTT
CASSRWTSGVVDTQYF
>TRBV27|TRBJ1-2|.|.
TGTGCCAGCAGCCCGGGGAGTTCCTATGGCTACACCTTC
CASSPGSSYGYTF
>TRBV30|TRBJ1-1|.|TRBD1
TGTGCCTGGAATAAAGGGGCAGGGGGCGGAATTGGCACTGAAGCTTTCTTT
CAWNKGAGGGIGTEAFF
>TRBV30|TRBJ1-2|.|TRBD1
TGTGCCTGGGGACAGGAGGTCCTTAGGAGCTACACCTTC
CAWGQEVLRSYTF
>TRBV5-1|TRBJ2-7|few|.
TGCGCCAGCAGCTTGAATCCAGTGGGGGGAGCCTACGAGCAGTACTTC
CASSLNPVGGAYEQYF
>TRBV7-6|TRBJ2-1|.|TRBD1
TGTGCCAGCAGCAAGTTACGACAGGGGGACTTTATGAATGAGCAGTTCTTC
CASSKLRQGDFMNEQFF
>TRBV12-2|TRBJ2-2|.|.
TGTGCAAGTCGCTTAGCTAGATCCCTGACAGGGGGATATACCGGGGAGCTGTTTTTT
CASRLARSLTGGYTGELFF
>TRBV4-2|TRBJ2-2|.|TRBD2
TGTGCCAGCAGCCCTACCGGGACTAGCTCCACCGGGGAGCTGTTTTTT
CASSPTGTSSTGELFF
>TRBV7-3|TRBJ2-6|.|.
TGTGCCAGCAGCTCGGATCCGGGAGGGGCCAACGTCCTGACTTTC
CASSSDPGGANVLTF
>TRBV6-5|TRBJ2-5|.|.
TGTGCCAGCAGTTATTCTCCAGCGGAAGAGACCCAGTACTTC
CASSYSPAEETQYF